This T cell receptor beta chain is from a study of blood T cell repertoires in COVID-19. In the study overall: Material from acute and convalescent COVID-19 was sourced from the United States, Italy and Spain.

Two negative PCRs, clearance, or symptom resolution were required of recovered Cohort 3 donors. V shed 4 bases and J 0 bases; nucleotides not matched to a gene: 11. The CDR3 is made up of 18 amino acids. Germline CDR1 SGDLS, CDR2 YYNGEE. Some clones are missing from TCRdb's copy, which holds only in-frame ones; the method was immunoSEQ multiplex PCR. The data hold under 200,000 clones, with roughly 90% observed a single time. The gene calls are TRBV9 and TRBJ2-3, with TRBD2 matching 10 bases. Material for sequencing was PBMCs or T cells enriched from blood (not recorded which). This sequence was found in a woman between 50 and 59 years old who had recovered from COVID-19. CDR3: CASSFTLKLAGSTDTQYF. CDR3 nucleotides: TGTGCCAGCAGCTTTACCCTCAAACTAGCGGGGAGCACAGATACGCAGTATTTT.